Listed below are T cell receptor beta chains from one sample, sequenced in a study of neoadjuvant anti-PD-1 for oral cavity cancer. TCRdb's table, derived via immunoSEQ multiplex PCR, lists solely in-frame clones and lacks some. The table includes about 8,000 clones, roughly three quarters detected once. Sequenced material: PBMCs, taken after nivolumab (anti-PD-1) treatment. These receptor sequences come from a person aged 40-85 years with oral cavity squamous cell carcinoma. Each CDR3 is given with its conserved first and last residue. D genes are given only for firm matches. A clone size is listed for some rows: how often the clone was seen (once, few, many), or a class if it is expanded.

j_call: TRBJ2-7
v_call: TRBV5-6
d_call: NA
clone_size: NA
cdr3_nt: TGTGCCAGCAGCCTGCTTGGGTACTACGAGCAGTACTTC
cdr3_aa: CASSLLGYYEQYF

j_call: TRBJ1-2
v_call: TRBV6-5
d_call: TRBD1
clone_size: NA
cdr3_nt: TGTGCCAGCAGAGGACAGGGGATCTATGGCTACACCTTC
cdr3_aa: CASRGQGIYGYTF

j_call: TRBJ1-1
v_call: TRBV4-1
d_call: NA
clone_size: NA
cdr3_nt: TGCGCCAGCAGCCCTACAGGGAGGGGTGAAGCTTTCTTT
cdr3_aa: CASSPTGRGEAFF

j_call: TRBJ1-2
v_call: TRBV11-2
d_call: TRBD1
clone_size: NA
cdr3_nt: TGTGCCAGCAGCTTAGTTCGGACAGGGGGCGGCTATGGCTACACCTTC
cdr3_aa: CASSLVRTGGGYGYTF

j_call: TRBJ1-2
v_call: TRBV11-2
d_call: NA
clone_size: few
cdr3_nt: TGTGCCAGCAGCCAAGGGGACTATGGCTACACCTTC
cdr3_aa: CASSQGDYGYTF

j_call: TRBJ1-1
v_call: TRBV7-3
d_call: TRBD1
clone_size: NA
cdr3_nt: TGTGCCAGCAGCCTCGACAGGGGAAACACTGAAGCTTTCTTT
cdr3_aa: CASSLDRGNTEAFF

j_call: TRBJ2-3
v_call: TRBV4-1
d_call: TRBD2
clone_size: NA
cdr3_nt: TGCGCCAGCAGCCAAAAACTAGCGGGGGTGCCTGTTACAGATACGCAGTATTTT
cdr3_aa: CASSQKLAGVPVTDTQYF

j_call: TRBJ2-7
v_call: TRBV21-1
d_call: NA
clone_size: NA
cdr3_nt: TGTGCCAGCAGCATCACGGGACACCTAAGCTCCTACGAGCAGTACTTC
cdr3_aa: CASSITGHLSSYEQYF

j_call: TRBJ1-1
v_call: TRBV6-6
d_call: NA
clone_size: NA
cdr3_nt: TGTGCCAGCAGTTATGTTTCCACGAACACTGAAGCTTTCTTT
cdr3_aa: CASSYVSTNTEAFF

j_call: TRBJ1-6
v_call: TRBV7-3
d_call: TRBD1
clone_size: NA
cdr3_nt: TGTGCCAGCAAAGTGGGGACAGGGGTCTCACCCCTCCACTTT
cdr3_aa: CASKVGTGVSPLHF

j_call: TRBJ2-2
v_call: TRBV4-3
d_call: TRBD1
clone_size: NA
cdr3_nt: TGCGCCAGCAGCCAATCGGGACAGGGGCTTGGGGAGCTGTTTTTT
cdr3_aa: CASSQSGQGLGELFF

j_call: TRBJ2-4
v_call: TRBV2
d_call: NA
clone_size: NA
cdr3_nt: TGTGCCAGCAGTGTCAGGGATGGGCTAGCCAAAAACATTCAGTACTTC
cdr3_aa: CASSVRDGLAKNIQYF

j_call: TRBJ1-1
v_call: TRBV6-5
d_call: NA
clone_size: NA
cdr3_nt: TGTGCCAGCGGGACTGGGGGATTGAACACTGAAGCTTTCTTT
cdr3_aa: CASGTGGLNTEAFF

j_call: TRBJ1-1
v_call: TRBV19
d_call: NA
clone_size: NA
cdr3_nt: TGTGCCAGTAGTATGATGGGGTCCACTGAAGCTTTCTTT
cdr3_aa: CASSMMGSTEAFF

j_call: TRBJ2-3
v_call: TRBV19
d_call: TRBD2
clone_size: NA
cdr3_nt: TGTGCCAGTAGTATAAGGCGGGGGGGCACAGATACGCAGTATTTT
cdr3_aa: CASSIRRGGTDTQYF

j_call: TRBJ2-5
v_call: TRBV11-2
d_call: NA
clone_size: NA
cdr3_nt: TGTGCCAGCAGCTTAGGGGGGGAAGAGACCCAGTACTTC
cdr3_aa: CASSLGGEETQYF

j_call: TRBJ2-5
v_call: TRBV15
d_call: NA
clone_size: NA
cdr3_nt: TGTGCCACCAGCAGGTTACTTCAGGGTCAAGAGACCCAGTACTTC
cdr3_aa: CATSRLLQGQETQYF

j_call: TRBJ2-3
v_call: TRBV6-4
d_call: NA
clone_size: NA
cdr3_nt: TGTGCCAGCAGTGAGGCTGGGGCTCGCACAGATACGCAGTATTTT
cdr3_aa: CASSEAGARTDTQYF

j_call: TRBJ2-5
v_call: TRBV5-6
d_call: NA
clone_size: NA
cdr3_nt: TGTGCCAGCAGCTTGTCAGTACTCCAAGAGACCCAGTACTTC
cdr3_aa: CASSLSVLQETQYF

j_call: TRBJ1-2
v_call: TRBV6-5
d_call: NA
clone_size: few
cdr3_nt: TGTGCCAGCAGCCCCGGGGACATCGGTGGCTACACCTTC
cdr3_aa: CASSPGDIGGYTF

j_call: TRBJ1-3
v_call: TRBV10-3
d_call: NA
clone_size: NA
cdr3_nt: TGTGCCATCACGGTAGGGTTCTCTGGAAACACCATATATTTT
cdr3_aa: CAITVGFSGNTIYF

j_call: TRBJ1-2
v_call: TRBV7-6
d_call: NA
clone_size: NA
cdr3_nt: TGTGCCAGCAGCTCACAGGGTGGGGGCTATGGCTACACCTTC
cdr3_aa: CASSSQGGGYGYTF

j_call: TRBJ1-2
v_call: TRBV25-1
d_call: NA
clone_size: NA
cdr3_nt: TGTGCCAGCAGTGAATTCGGCCAGAACTATGGCTACACCTTC
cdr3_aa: CASSEFGQNYGYTF

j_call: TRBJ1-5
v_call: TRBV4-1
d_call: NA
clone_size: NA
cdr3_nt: TGCGCCAGCAGTGAGTATGATCGGGGCAATCAGCCCCAGCATTTT
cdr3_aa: CASSEYDRGNQPQHF

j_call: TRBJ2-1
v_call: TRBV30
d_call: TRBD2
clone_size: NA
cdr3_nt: TGTGCCTGGAGTCCATTCGGGGGGAAAAGCTCCTACAATGAGCAGTTCTTC
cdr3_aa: CAWSPFGGKSSYNEQFF

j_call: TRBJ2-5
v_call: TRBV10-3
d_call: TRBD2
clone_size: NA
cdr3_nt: TGTGCCATCAGTGGTAAAGGGCGGGGGGCCTTACAAGAGACCCAGTACTTC
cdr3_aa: CAISGKGRGALQETQYF

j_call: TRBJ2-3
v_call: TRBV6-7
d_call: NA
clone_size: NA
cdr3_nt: TGTGCCAGCAGGAGGGAGCGGGCGGCAGATACGCAGTATTTT
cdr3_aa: CASRRERAADTQYF

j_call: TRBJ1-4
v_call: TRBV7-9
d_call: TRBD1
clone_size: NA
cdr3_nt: TGTGCCAGCAGCTCCCGCGGGACAGGCAATGAAAAACTGTTTTTT
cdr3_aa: CASSSRGTGNEKLFF

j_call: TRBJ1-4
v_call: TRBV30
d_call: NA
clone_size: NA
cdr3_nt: TGTGCCTGGAATCGAGACACTAATGAAAAACTGTTTTTT
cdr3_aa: CAWNRDTNEKLFF

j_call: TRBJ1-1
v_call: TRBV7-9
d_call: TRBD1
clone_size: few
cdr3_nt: TGTGCCAGCAGCTTTTTAGGACAGGCTGAAGCTTTCTTT
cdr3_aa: CASSFLGQAEAFF

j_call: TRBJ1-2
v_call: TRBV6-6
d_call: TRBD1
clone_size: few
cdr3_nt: TGTGCCAGCAGGGACAGGGGTAACTATGGCTACACCTTC
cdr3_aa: CASRDRGNYGYTF

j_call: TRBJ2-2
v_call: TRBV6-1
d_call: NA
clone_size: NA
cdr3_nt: TGTGCCAGCCGCCTGGCGGACCGCACCGGGGAGCTGTTTTTT
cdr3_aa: CASRLADRTGELFF

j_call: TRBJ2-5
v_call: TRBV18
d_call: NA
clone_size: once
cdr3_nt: TGTGCCAGCTCACCAGGGACCCCTCAAGAGACCCAGTACTTC
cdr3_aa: CASSPGTPQETQYF

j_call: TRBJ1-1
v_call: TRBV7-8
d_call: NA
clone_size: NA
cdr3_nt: TGTGCCAGCAGACCGAGGGGGAGGTTCACTGAAGCTTTCTTT
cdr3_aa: CASRPRGRFTEAFF

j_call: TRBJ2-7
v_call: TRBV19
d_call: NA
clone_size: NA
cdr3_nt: TGTGCCACCGCCCTGGGGGCGGGGGCGATCCCCTACGAGCAGTACTTC
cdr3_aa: CATALGAGAIPYEQYF

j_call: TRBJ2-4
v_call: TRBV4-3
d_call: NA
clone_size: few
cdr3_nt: TGCGCCAGCAGCCGCACAGGAGACGCCAAAAACATTCAGTACTTC
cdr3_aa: CASSRTGDAKNIQYF

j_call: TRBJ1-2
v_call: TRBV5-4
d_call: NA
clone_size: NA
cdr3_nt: TGTGCCAGCAGCTCACAGGAGAACTATGGCTACACCTTC
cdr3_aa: CASSSQENYGYTF

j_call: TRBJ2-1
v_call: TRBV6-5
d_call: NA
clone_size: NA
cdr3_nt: TGTGCCAGCAGTGGAGGCTACAATGAGCAGTTCTTC
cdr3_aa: CASSGGYNEQFF

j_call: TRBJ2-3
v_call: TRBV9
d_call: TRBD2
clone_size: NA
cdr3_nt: TGTGCCAGCCGACGGGGGACTAGCGGGACGAGTACGCAGTATTTT
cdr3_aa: CASRRGTSGTSTQYF

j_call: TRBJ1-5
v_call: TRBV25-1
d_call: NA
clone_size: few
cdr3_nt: TGTGCCAGCAGTGAATCGCATAGCAATCAGCCCCAGCATTTT
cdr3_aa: CASSESHSNQPQHF

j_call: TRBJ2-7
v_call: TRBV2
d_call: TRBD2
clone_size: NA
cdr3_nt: TGTGCCAGCAGTGAGCGCGGACTAGCGGGATACGAGCAGTACTTC
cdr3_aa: CASSERGLAGYEQYF

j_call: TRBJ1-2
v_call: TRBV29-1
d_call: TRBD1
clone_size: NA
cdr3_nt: TGCAGCGTTCCAGAACAGGGGGCGCAGGGCTACACCTTC
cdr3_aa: CSVPEQGAQGYTF

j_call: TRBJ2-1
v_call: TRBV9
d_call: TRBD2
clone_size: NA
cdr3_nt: TGTGCCAGCAGCGCGGGGGGAGGGGACGAGCAGTTCTTC
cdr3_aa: CASSAGGGDEQFF

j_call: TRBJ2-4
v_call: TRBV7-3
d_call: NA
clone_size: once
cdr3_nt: TGTGCCAGCAGCCCACCAGGGGCGGACATTCAGTACTTC
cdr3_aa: CASSPPGADIQYF

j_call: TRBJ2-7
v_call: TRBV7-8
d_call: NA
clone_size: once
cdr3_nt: TGTGCCAGCAGCTCCGGACAGCCCTACGAGCAGTACTTC
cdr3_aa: CASSSGQPYEQYF

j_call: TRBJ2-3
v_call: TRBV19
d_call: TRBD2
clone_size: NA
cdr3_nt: TGTGCCAGTAGTATAGGTAGGCTAGCGGGCACAGATACGCAGTATTTT
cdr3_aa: CASSIGRLAGTDTQYF

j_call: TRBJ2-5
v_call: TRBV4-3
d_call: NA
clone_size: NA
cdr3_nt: TGCGCCAGCAGCCAAGATGAGGGTCGAGAGACCCAGTACTTC
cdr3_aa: CASSQDEGRETQYF

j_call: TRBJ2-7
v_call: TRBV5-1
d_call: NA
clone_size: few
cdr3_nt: TGCGCCAGCAGCTTGCAGGGGGCATTCGCGGGAGAAGAGCAGTACTTC
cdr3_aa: CASSLQGAFAGEEQYF

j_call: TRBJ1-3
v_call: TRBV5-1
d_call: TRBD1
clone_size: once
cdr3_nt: TGCGCCAGCAGCTTGCTCTCCGGACAGGTCGGGAACACCATATATTTT
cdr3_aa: CASSLLSGQVGNTIYF

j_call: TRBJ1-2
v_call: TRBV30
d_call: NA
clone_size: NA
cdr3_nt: TGTGCCTGGAGTACCGTTGGGTTTTATGGCTACACCTTC
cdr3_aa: CAWSTVGFYGYTF

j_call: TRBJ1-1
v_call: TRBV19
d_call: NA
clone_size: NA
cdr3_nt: TGTGCCAGCGTTGGGAGGTCTGAAGCTTTCTTT
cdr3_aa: CASVGRSEAFF

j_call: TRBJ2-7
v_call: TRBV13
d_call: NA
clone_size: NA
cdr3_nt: TGTGCCAGCAGCTTAGGGAGGGCCTACGAGCAGTACTTC
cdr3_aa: CASSLGRAYEQYF

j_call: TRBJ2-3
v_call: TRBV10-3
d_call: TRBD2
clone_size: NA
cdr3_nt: TGTGCCATCAGTGCGGCGCGGGGGGGCCTTGCGAGCACAGATACGCAGTATTTT
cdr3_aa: CAISAARGGLASTDTQYF